Described below is a single TCR beta chain sequence and its context. These data belong to a study of blood T cell repertoires in COVID-19. Study at large: The United States, Italy and Spain were the sources of the acute and convalescent COVID-19 samples.

V shed 5 bases, J shed 6 bases, and the junction held 9 bases outside the gene matches. The CDR3 totals 15 residues. CDR1 and CDR2 (germline): MNHNS, SASEGT. Clones were read by immunoSEQ multiplex PCR, and TCRdb kept only the in-frame ones, dropping some. The table has around 160,000 clones, more than 75% seen once. Donors were grouped by their self-reported clinical history. The rearrangement uses TRBV6-1 and TRBJ1-5, with 8 positions matching TRBD1. The source is a middle-aged man who had recovered from COVID-19. Sequencing was performed on PBMCs or T cells enriched from blood (not recorded which). CDR3 nucleotides: TGTGCCAGCAGTTCGGCAGGGGGCGAATCTCAGCCCCAGCATTTT. Its translation: CASSSAGGESQPQHF.